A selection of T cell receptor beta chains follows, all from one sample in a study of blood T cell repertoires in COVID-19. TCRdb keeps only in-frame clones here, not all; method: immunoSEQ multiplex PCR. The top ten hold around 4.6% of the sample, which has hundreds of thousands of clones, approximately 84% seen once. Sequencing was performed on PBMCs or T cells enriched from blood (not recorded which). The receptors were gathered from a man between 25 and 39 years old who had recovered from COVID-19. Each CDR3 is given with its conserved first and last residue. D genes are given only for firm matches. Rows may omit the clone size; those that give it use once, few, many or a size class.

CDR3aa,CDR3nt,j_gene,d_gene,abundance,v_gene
CASGPRTADTQYF,TGTGCTAGTGGTCCCCGGACAGCAGATACGCAGTATTTT,TRBJ2-3,-,few,TRBV12-5
CASSNYGGSYNSPLHF,TGTGCCAGCAGCAATTACGGCGGCTCCTATAATTCACCCCTCCACTTT,TRBJ1-6,-,-,TRBV3-1/TRBV3-2
CASSLLSGGAGNEQFF,TGTGCCAGCAGCTTACTGAGCGGGGGGGCTGGCAATGAGCAGTTCTTC,TRBJ2-1,TRBD2,-,TRBV7-9
CATSSSGVGTDTQYF,TGTGCCACCAGCAGTAGCGGGGTAGGCACAGATACGCAGTATTTT,TRBJ2-3,TRBD2,-,TRBV15
CASSLQTGFETQYF,TGTGCCAGCAGCCTCCAGACAGGGTTCGAGACCCAGTACTTC,TRBJ2-5,TRBD1,-,TRBV5-5
CASSLRQGGTEAFF,TGTGCCAGCAGCCTACGACAGGGGGGCACTGAAGCTTTCTTT,TRBJ1-1,TRBD1,-,TRBV3-1/TRBV3-2
CASSHRSYEQYF,TGTGCCAGCAGCCATCGGTCCTACGAGCAGTACTTC,TRBJ2-7,-,-,TRBV3-1/TRBV3-2
CASSDRAAGGYTF,TGCGCCAGCAGTGATCGGGCAGCGGGGGGCTACACCTTC,TRBJ1-2,-,-,TRBV10-2
CASSLGQAYEAFF,TGTGCCAGCAGCTTAGGACAGGCCTATGAAGCTTTCTTT,TRBJ1-1,-,-,TRBV7-2
CATSRDWTGENTGELFF,TGTGCCACCAGCAGAGATTGGACAGGGGAGAACACCGGGGAGCTGTTTTTT,TRBJ2-2,TRBD1,-,TRBV15
CASSSRTVLTYEQYF,TGTGCCAGCAGTTCAAGGACAGTCTTGACCTACGAGCAGTACTTC,TRBJ2-7,-,-,TRBV27
CASSLGGADYGYTF,TGTGCCAGCAGCTTAGGGGGCGCGGACTATGGCTACACCTTC,TRBJ1-2,-,-,TRBV7-2
CASSLAGTMSSGNTIYF,TGTGCCAGCAGCTTGGCGGGGACAATGAGCTCTGGAAACACCATATATTTT,TRBJ1-3,-,few,TRBV5-8
CASSEVISYNEQFF,TGTGCCAGTAGTGAGGTGATCTCCTACAATGAGCAGTTCTTC,TRBJ2-1,-,-,TRBV19
CASSKDKGTGGPRLAGGAPYEQYF,TGTGCCAGCAGCAAAGACAAGGGGACAGGGGGCCCCAGACTAGCGGGGGGGGCTCCCTACGAGCAGTACTTC,TRBJ2-7,-,-,TRBV21-1
CASSLTPQGMNTEAFF,TGTGCCAGCAGCTTAACACCACAGGGAATGAACACTGAAGCTTTCTTT,TRBJ1-1,-,once,TRBV7-6
CASSTGADRQDTEAFF,TGTGCCAGCAGCACCGGGGCGGATAGACAGGACACTGAAGCTTTCTTT,TRBJ1-1,-,-,TRBV21-1
CASSLGSGVPYEQYF,TGTGCCAGCAGCTTAGGATCCGGGGTTCCCTACGAGCAGTACTTC,TRBJ2-7,-,-,TRBV7-8
CASALGPSGGANEQFF,TGTGCCTCGGCTCTCGGTCCTAGCGGGGGGGCCAATGAGCAGTTCTTC,TRBJ2-1,TRBD2,-,TRBV11-3
CASSQRQGKGYEQYF,TGTGCCAGCAGCCAAAGACAGGGGAAAGGCTACGAGCAGTACTTC,TRBJ2-7,TRBD1,-,TRBV27
CASSLGSAGPNEQFF,TGCGCCAGCAGCTTGGGGTCGGCAGGGCCGAATGAGCAGTTCTTC,TRBJ2-1,-,few,TRBV5-1
CASSEIEGGYTF,TGTGCCAGCAGTGAAATAGAGGGAGGCTACACCTTC,TRBJ1-2,-,-,TRBV25-1
CASSQDSNSGNTIYF,TGTGCCAGCAGCCAAGACAGTAACTCTGGAAACACCATATATTTT,TRBJ1-3,-,-,TRBV4-2
CASSQAGLEQYF,TGTGCCAGCAGCCAGGCGGGGCTCGAGCAGTACTTC,TRBJ2-7,-,-,TRBV16
CASSPLQGAGEQYF,TGCGCCAGCAGCCCCCTACAGGGGGCAGGCGAGCAGTACTTC,TRBJ2-7,TRBD1,once,TRBV5-1
CASSILWVRGAAPLHF,TGTGCCAGTAGTATATTGTGGGTTCGGGGGGCCGCGCCCCTCCACTTT,TRBJ1-6,-,-,TRBV19
CSVLSETQYF,TGCAGCGTGCTTAGTGAGACCCAGTACTTC,TRBJ2-5,-,-,TRBV29-1
CASSQGSGGLQFF,TGTGCCAGCAGCCAGGGTTCCGGGGGACTCCAGTTCTTC,TRBJ2-1,-,-,TRBV3-1/TRBV3-2
CAWDKSSYNEQFF,TGTGCCTGGGATAAGAGCTCCTACAATGAGCAGTTCTTC,TRBJ2-1,-,-,TRBV30
CATSLPQHF,TGTGCCACCAGCCTCCCCCAGCATTTT,TRBJ1-5,-,-,TRBV24-1
CASSPLAGGTSTDTQYF,TGTGCCAGCAGCCCGCTAGCGGGGGGCACTAGCACAGATACGCAGTATTTT,TRBJ2-3,TRBD2,few,TRBV7-6
CASSFRTSGTDTQYF,TGCGCCAGCAGCTTCCGGACTAGCGGCACAGATACGCAGTATTTT,TRBJ2-3,TRBD2,-,TRBV5-1
CASSATGMNTEAFF,TGTGCCAGCAGCGCCACAGGGATGAACACTGAAGCTTTCTTT,TRBJ1-1,-,-,TRBV11-3
CASSKGENTEAFF,TGTGCCAGCAGTAAGGGGGAGAACACTGAAGCTTTCTTT,TRBJ1-1,-,-,TRBV2
CASSVGQQNTEAFF,TGCGCCAGCAGCGTAGGACAGCAGAACACTGAAGCTTTCTTT,TRBJ1-1,-,-,TRBV5-1
CSVGGTYGYTF,TGCAGCGTTGGAGGTACATATGGCTACACCTTC,TRBJ1-2,-,-,TRBV29-1
CSVDRRDISTDTQYF,TGCAGCGTAGACCGCCGGGACATTAGCACAGATACGCAGTATTTT,TRBJ2-3,-,-,TRBV29-1
CASSFLSVDEQYF,TGTGCCAGCAGCTTCCTAAGCGTCGACGAGCAGTACTTC,TRBJ2-7,-,once,TRBV11-3
CASSLGRQFRF,TGTGCCAGCAGCTTAGGGCGACAGTTCCGCTTC,TRBJ2-4,-,-,TRBV7-9
CASSLFSREKLFF,TGTGCCAGCAGTTTATTCAGTCGCGAAAAACTGTTTTTT,TRBJ1-4,-,-,TRBV12-3/TRBV12-4
CASGRLPNYGYTF,TGTGCCAGCGGGCGCCTACCTAACTATGGCTACACCTTC,TRBJ1-2,-,-,TRBV28
CASRDSNQPQHF,TGTGCCAGCCGCGATAGCAATCAGCCCCAGCATTTT,TRBJ1-5,-,-,TRBV28
CASRPLPGVLNSPLHF,TGCGCCAGCAGGCCCTTACCCGGGGTCCTAAATTCACCCCTCCACTTT,TRBJ1-6,-,-,TRBV5-1
CASSEAGGSTDTQYF,TGTGCCAGCAGTGAAGCGGGGGGGAGCACAGATACGCAGTATTTT,TRBJ2-3,TRBD2,-,TRBV2
CASDRGRAYNEQFF,TGTGCCAGCGACAGGGGTCGGGCCTACAATGAGCAGTTCTTC,TRBJ2-1,TRBD1,-,TRBV6-5
CASRLAGDEQFF,TGTGCCAGCAGACTAGCGGGAGATGAGCAGTTCTTC,TRBJ2-1,TRBD2,-,TRBV2
CASSQGGARLTEPQHF,TGCGCCAGCAGCCAAGGCGGCGCTAGACTGACCGAACCCCAGCATTTT,TRBJ1-5,-,-,TRBV4-1
CASSFSGGITGELFF,TGTGCCAGCAGTTTTAGCGGGGGGATCACCGGGGAGCTGTTTTTT,TRBJ2-2,TRBD2,-,TRBV27
CASGWTSGGQETQYF,TGTGCCAGCGGATGGACTAGCGGGGGCCAAGAGACCCAGTACTTC,TRBJ2-5,TRBD2,-,TRBV11-2
CASSETSGLTDTQYF,TGCGCCAGCAGTGAGACTAGCGGACTCACAGATACGCAGTATTTT,TRBJ2-3,TRBD2,-,TRBV10-1
CAWRGLNYGYTF,TGTGCCTGGAGGGGGCTTAACTATGGCTACACCTTC,TRBJ1-2,-,few,TRBV30
CASSPRVAYNEQFF,TGTGCCAGCAGCCCTCGGGTTGCCTACAATGAGCAGTTCTTC,TRBJ2-1,-,-,TRBV11-2
CASSLSTGPYNEQFF,TGTGCCAGCAGTTTATCGACAGGGCCCTACAATGAGCAGTTCTTC,TRBJ2-1,TRBD1,-,TRBV27
CACTCNQPQHF,TGTGCCTGCACTTGTAATCAGCCCCAGCATTTT,TRBJ1-5,-,-,TRBV30